Here is one T cell receptor beta chain with its context. The sample belongs to a study of blood T cell repertoires in COVID-19. The germline V gene encodes CDR1 MNHNS and CDR2 SASEGT. J gave up 4 bases and V 5 bases, and 4 bases lay outside the gene matches. The CDR3 has 15 residues. Libraries were prepared by immunoSEQ multiplex PCR; TCRdb keeps only in-frame clonotypes and omits some of them. The sample carries 200,000 to 250,000 clones, 86% recorded once. This rearrangement joins TRBV6-1 to TRBJ1-5, with TRBD1 identical over 11 bases. The specimen sequenced was peripheral blood. The source is an elderly man with acute or convalescent COVID-19. Here the CDR3 DNA reads TGTGCCAGCAGTTCCGGGACAGGGGGAAATCAGCCCCAGCATTTT. This codes for CASSSGTGGNQPQHF.